This record covers a single T cell receptor beta chain. MiXCR was run by TCRdb on the RT-PCR reads, yielding one entry per CDR3 protein. The table shows a few hundred thousand distinct CDR3 sequences, with less than 50% occurring only once. The data originate from a study of patients and donors after allogeneic stem cell transplantation. The CDR3 length is 13 residues. Trimming took 0 bases from V and 6 from J, leaving 10 bases between them. The germline CDR1 and CDR2 sequences are SGHRS and YFSETQ. This clonotype originated in a human donor who was either an allogeneic HSCT recipient or a stem cell or donor lymphocyte infusion donor (not recorded which). It is not recorded whose cells these are; they may come from a transplant donor. V is TRBV5-1 and J is TRBJ2-7; no clear D. Sequenced input: blood, either unsorted or a sorted T cell fraction (not recorded which). The chain's CDR3 is CASSLEWRGEQYF. For the CDR3, the DNA is TGCGCCAGCAGCTTGGAGTGGAGAGGCGAGCAGTACTTC.